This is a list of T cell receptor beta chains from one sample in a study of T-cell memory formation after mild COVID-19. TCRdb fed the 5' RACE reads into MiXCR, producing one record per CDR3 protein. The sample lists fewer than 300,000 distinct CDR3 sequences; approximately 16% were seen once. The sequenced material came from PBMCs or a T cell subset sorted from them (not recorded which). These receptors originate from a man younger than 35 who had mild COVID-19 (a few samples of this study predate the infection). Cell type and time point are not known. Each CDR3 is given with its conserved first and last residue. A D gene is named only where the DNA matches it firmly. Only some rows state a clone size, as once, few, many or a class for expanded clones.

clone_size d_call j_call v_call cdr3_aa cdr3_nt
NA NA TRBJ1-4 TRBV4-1 CASSQVWVEKLYF TGCGCCAGCAGCCAGGTATGGGTTGAAAAACTGTATTTT
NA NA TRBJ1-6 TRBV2 CASNRDLNSPLHF TGTGCCAGCAACCGGGACCTAAATTCACCCCTCCACTTT
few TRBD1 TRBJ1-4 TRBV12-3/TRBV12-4 CASRTTGTGRFEKLFF TGTGCCAGCAGAACAACCGGGACAGGGCGTTTCGAAAAACTGTTTTTT
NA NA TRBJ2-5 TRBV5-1 CASSEQSAQPETQYF TGCGCCAGCAGCGAGCAGTCGGCGCAGCCAGAGACCCAGTACTTC
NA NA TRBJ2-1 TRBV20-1 CSAIRDRYNEQFF TGCAGTGCTATCCGAGACCGGTACAATGAGCAGTTCTTC
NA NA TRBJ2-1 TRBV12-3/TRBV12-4 CASSFVRAEQFF TGTGCCAGCAGTTTCGTCAGGGCTGAGCAGTTCTTC
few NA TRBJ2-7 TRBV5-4 CASSLGGDEQYF TGTGCCAGCAGCTTGGGGGGGGACGAGCAGTACTTC
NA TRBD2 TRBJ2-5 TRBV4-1 CASSPSARGGVEETQYF TGCGCCAGCAGCCCCTCGGCTCGCGGGGGGGTAGAAGAGACCCAGTACTTC
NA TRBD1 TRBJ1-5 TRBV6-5 CASSRTGGVSQPQHF TGTGCCAGCAGTCGGACAGGGGGCGTTTCGCAGCCCCAGCATTTT
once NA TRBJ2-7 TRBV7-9 CASVKTGSYEQYF TGTGCCAGCGTTAAGACAGGATCCTACGAGCAGTACTTC
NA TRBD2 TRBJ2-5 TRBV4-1 CASSHRGGPQETQYF TGCGCCAGCAGCCACCGCGGGGGGCCTCAAGAGACCCAGTACTTC
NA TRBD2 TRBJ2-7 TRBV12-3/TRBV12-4 CASSFSGGAYEQYF TGTGCCAGCAGCTTTAGCGGGGGGGCTTACGAGCAGTACTTC
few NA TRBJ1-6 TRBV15 CATSTGMGSPLHF TGTGCCACCAGCACGGGGATGGGTTCACCCCTCCACTTT
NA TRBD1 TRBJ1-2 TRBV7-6 CASSLVPDRVDGYTF TGTGCCAGCAGCTTAGTGCCGGACAGGGTCGATGGCTACACCTTC
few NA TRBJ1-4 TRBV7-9 CASSEQTEEKLFF TGTGCCAGCAGCGAGCAAACGGAAGAAAAACTGTTTTTT
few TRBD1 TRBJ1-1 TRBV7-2 CASSPWTGRNTEAFF TGTGCCAGCAGCCCCTGGACAGGAAGGAACACTGAAGCTTTCTTT
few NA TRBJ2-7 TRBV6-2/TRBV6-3 CASSWGANEQYF TGTGCCAGCAGTTGGGGAGCTAACGAGCAGTACTTC
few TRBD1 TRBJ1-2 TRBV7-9 CASRPTGGDYGYTF TGTGCCAGCAGACCGACAGGGGGTGACTATGGCTACACCTTC
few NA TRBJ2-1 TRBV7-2 CASSLLVGGTYNEQFF TGTGCCAGCAGTTTGCTGGTAGGGGGAACCTACAATGAGCAGTTCTTC
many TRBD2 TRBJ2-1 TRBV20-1 CSAANSGGASEQFF TGCAGTGCCGCAAATAGCGGGGGGGCCTCTGAGCAGTTCTTC
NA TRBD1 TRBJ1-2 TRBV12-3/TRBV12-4 CASSFDSGGVYGYTF TGTGCCAGCAGCTTCGACTCAGGGGGAGTCTATGGCTACACCTTC
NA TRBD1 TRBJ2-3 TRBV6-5 CASSTTGIALADTQYF TGTGCCAGCAGTACGACAGGGATAGCGTTGGCAGATACGCAGTATTTT
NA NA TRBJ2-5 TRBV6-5 CASSYGRGETQYF TGTGCCAGCAGTTACGGCAGGGGAGAGACCCAGTACTTC
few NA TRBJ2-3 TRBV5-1 CASSLKVDRGSADTQYF TGCGCCAGCAGCTTGAAAGTTGATCGGGGGTCAGCAGATACGCAGTATTTT
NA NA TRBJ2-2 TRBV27 CASSLAGHLNTGELFF TGTGCCAGCAGTTTGGCGGGACACTTGAACACCGGGGAGCTGTTTTTT
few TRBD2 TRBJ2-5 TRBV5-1 CASRGGSGGQETQYF TGCGCCAGCAGAGGGGGAAGCGGGGGACAAGAGACCCAGTACTTC
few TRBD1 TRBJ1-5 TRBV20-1 CSARQGVQPQHF TGCAGTGCTAGACAGGGGGTTCAGCCCCAGCATTTT
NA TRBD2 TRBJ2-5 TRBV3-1 CASRGTSGGSSQYF TGTGCCAGCAGGGGGACTAGCGGGGGGTCCTCCCAGTACTTC
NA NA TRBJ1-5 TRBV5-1 CASSLAGQNSNQPQHF TGCGCCAGCAGCTTGGCCGGGCAGAACAGCAATCAGCCCCAGCATTTT
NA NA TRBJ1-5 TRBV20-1 CSAREGRGIVSNQPQHF TGCAGTGCTAGAGAGGGTCGAGGGATCGTCAGCAATCAGCCCCAGCATTTT
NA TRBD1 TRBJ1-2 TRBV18 CASSPPGQGADGYTF TGTGCCAGCTCACCCCCCGGACAGGGGGCGGATGGCTACACCTTC
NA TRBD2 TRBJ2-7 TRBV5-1 CASSWAGGPFYEQYF TGCGCCAGCAGCTGGGCGGGGGGGCCTTTCTACGAGCAGTACTTC
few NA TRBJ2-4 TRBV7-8 CASSAENIQYF TGTGCCAGCAGCGCCGAAAACATTCAGTACTTC
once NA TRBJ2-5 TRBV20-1 CSAPPSREETQYF TGCAGTGCTCCCCCCTCCAGAGAAGAGACCCAGTACTTC
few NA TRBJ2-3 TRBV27 CASLAQGTDTQYF TGTGCCAGCCTCGCACAAGGCACAGATACGCAGTATTTT